Sequencing of this T cell receptor (beta chain) was carried out in a study of T-cell memory formation after mild COVID-19. Overall study context: For the most part, TCR clusters were specific to one donor.

General study findings and limits: Second-wave clones with a day 37 peak had unconfirmed SARS-CoV-2 specificity.

CDR3 size: 13 residues. Between the trimmed V and J ends, which lost 8 bases and 4 bases, there was a span of 14 bases. Germline CDR1 and CDR2: LNHNV and YYDKDF (reference sequence). The table lists this clonotype with a few counts. Its specificity is unknown. TCRdb processed the 5' RACE reads anew with MiXCR; each CDR3 protein has one entry. The sample lists a few hundred thousand distinct CDR3 sequences, roughly an eighth occurring once. J is TRBJ2-5 and V is TRBV15; D perhaps matches TRBD2 (6 bases). This sequence originates from a man between 18 and 29 years old who had mild COVID-19 (a few samples of this study predate the infection). Cell type and time point are not known. Sequencing was carried out using PBMCs or a T cell subset sorted from them (not recorded which). Here the CDR3 DNA reads TGTGCCACCGCTAGCGACGTTAGAGAGACCCAGTACTTC. Its translation is CATASDVRETQYF.